A selection of T cell receptor beta chains follows, all from one sample in a study of T-cell reconstitution after alpha-beta-depleted transplantation in children. Using its own MiXCR run on the PCR reads, TCRdb lists one record per CDR3 protein. Of approximately 500,000 distinct CDR3 sequences listed, more than 20% are singletons. The sequences come from PBMCs, collected before TCRalphabeta/CD19-depleted stem cell transplant. These receptors were obtained from a boy under two years old with Wiskott-Aldrich syndrome, due to receive a stem cell transplant. Each CDR3 is given with its conserved first and last residue. A D gene is named only where the DNA matches it firmly. The size field is filled for only some rows; it gives once, few, many or a size class.

>TRBV9|16|TRBJ2-6|-|-
TGTGCCAGCAGCGTACAACAGAGCTCTGGGGCCAACGTCCTGACTTTC
CASSVQQSSGANVLTF
>TRBV7-9|17|TRBJ2-5|-|TRBD1
TGTGCCAGCAGCCCCCCGGACAGGGGAAAGGTCCAAGAGACCCAGTACTTC
CASSPPDRGKVQETQYF
>TRBV28|17|TRBJ2-3|-|TRBD2
TGTGCCAGCAGTTTATCCTCGGGCGGGAGGCCTCAGTATACGCAGTATTTT
CASSLSSGGRPQYTQYF
>TRBV6-5|15|TRBJ2-7|-|TRBD1
TGTGCCAGCAGTTACTCGTGGGGTCAGGGGGCTGTGCAGTACTTC
CASSYSWGQGAVQYF
>TRBV6-2/TRBV6-3|18|TRBJ2-5|once|TRBD2
TGTGCCAGCAGTCCCTTCCCCGATCTAGCGGGAGGCGGGGAGACCCAGTACTTC
CASSPFPDLAGGGETQYF
>TRBV27|15|TRBJ2-3|-|-
TGTGCCAGCAGACAACGGGGGCGAGGGGCAGATACGCAGTATTTT
CASRQRGRGADTQYF
>TRBV5-5|17|TRBJ2-1|-|TRBD2
TGTGCCAGCAGCTTGAGAGCGGGCCGGGGGGTGCGTAATGAGCAGTTCTTC
CASSLRAGRGVRNEQFF
>TRBV2|16|TRBJ2-1|few|-
TGTGCCAGCAGTGAATTTGGCAGACGATTTTACAATGAGCAGTTCTTC
CASSEFGRRFYNEQFF
>TRBV29-1|18|TRBJ2-1|few|TRBD2
TGCAGCGTTGGCTTTAGGCTAGCGGGAGGGCCCTCCTACAATGAGCAGTTCTTC
CSVGFRLAGGPSYNEQFF
>TRBV11-1|13|TRBJ2-3|-|-
TGTGCCAGCAGCTATGGAAGCACAGATACGCAGTATTTT
CASSYGSTDTQYF
>TRBV28|17|TRBJ2-2|few|TRBD2
TGTGCCAGCGCCGGGACTAGCGGGATTATCGGCACCGGGGAGCTGTTTTTT
CASAGTSGIIGTGELFF